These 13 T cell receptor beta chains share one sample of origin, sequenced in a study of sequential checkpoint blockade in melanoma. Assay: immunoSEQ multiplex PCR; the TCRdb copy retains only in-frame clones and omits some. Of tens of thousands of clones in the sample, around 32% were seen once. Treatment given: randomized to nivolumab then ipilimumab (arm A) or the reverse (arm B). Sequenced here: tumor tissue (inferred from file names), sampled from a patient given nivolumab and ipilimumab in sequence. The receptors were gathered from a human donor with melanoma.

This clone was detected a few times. The CDR3 loop reads CASNRGPRGTDTQYF. In DNA, the CDR3 is TGTGCCAGCAACCGGGGACCTAGGGGCACAGATACGCAGTATTTT. The chain recombines TRBV6-7 with TRBJ2-3, with D perhaps assigned TRBD1 or TRBD2 (5 bases each). TRBV6-7 is reported as an ORF; its role is uncertain. The CDR3 is 15 amino acids. V gave up 7 bases and J gave up 1 base, with 15 bases separating them.

The CDR3 coding sequence is TGTGCCAGCAGCCTCGGGGGCTTAGGCTCTGGGGCCAACGTCCTGACTTTC. Amino acids: CASSLGGLGSGANVLTF. The chain has TRBV14 and TRBJ2-6, with D perhaps matching TRBD1 or TRBD2 (6 bases each). Trimming pared 4 bases from V and 0 bases from J, leaving 13 bases between. There are 17 residues in the CDR3. Germline assignment: CDR1 SGHDN and CDR2 FVKESK.

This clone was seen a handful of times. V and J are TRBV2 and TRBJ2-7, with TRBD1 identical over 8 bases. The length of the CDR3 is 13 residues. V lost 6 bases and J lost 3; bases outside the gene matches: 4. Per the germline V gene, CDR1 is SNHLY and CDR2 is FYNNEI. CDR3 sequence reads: CASRDRVGYEQYF. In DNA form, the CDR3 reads TGTGCCAGCAGGGACAGGGTGGGCTACGAGCAGTACTTC. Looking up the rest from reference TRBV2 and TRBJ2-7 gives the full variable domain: EPEVTQTPSHQVTQMGQEVILRCVPISNHLYFYWYRQILGQKVEFLVSFYNNEISEKSEIFDDQFSVERPDGSNFTLKIRSTKLEDSAMYFCASRDRVGYEQYFGPGTRLTVT.

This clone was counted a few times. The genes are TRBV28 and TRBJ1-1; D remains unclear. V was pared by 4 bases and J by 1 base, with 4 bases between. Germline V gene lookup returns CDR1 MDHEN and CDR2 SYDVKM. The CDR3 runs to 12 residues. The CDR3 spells CASSSWNTEAFF. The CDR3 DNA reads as TGTGCCAGCAGTTCCTGGAACACTGAAGCTTTCTTT.

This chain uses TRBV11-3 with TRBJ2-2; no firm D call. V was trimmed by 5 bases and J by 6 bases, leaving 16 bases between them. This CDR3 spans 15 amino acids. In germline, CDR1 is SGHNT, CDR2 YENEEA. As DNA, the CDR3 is TGTGCCAGCAGCCACCCAGAGAAGGAGTCCGGGGAGCTGTTTTTT. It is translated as CASSHPEKESGELFF.

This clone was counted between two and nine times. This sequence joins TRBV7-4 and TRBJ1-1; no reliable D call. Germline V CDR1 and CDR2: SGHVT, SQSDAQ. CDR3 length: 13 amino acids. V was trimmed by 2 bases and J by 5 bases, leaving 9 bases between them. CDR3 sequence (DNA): TGTGCCAGCAGCTTAAAGGCGGAGACTGAAGCTTTCTTT. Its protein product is CASSLKAETEAFF.

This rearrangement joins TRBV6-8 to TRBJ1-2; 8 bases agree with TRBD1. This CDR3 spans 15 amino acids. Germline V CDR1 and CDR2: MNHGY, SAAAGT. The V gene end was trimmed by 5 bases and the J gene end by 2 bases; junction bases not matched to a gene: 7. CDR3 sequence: CASSDWTGTNYGYTF. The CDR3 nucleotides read TGTGCCAGCAGTGATTGGACAGGGACCAACTATGGCTACACCTTC.

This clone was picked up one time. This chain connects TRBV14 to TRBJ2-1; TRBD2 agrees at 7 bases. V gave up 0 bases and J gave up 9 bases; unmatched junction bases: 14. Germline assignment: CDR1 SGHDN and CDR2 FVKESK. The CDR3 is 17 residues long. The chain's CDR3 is CASSQDSLAAIQREQFF. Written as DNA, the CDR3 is TGTGCCAGCAGCCAAGATTCCCTAGCGGCCATACAGCGTGAGCAGTTCTTC.

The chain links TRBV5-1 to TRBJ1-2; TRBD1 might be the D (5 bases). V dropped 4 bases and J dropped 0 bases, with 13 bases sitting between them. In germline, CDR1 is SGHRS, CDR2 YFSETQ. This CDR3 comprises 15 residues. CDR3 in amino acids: CASSPTTAANYGYTF. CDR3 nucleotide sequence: TGCGCCAGCAGCCCAACGACAGCAGCTAACTATGGCTACACCTTC. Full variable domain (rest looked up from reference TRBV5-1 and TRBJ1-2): KAGVTQTPRYLIKTRGQQVTLSCSPISGHRSVSWYQQTPGQGLQFLFEYFSETQRNKGNFPGRFSGRQFSNSRSEMNVSTLELGDSALYLCASSPTTAANYGYTFGSGTRLTVV.

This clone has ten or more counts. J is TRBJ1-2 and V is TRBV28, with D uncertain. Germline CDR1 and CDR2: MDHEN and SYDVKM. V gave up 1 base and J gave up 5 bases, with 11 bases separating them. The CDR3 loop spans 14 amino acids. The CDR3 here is CASSLSHTRYGYTF. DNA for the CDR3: TGTGCCAGCAGTTTATCACATACGAGATATGGCTACACCTTC.

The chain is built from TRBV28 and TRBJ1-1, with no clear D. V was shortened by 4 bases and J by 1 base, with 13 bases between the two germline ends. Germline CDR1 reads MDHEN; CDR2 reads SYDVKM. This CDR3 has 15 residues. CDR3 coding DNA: TGTGCCAGCAGTTCTTTGACCCAGTGGAACACTGAAGCTTTCTTT. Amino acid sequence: CASSSLTQWNTEAFF.

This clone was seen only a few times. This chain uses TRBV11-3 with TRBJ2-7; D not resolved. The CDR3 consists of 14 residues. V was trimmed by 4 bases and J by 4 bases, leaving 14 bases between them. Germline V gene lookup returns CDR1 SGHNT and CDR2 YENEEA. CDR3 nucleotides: TGTGCCAGCAGCTCCCCTGGGTGGGGTTACGAGCAGTACTTC. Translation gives CASSSPGWGYEQYF.

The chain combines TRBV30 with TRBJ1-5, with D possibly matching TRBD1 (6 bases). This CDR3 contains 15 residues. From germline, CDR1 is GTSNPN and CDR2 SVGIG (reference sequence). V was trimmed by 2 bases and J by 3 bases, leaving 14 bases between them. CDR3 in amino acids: CAWSPGTRFNQPQHF. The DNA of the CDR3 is TGTGCCTGGAGTCCGGGGACACGATTCAATCAGCCCCAGCATTTT.